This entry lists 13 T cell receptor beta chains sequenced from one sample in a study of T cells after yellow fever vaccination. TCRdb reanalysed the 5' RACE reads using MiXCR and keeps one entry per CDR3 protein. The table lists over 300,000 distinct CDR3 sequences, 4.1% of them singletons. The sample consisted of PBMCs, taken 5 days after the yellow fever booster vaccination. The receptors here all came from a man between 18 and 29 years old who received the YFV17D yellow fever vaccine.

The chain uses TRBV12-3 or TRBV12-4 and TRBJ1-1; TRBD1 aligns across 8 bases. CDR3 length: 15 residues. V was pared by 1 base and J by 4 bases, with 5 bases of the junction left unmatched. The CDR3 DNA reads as TGTGCCAGCAGTTTAGGTGGGACAGGCCTCACTGAAGCTTTCTTT. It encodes CASSLGGTGLTEAFF.

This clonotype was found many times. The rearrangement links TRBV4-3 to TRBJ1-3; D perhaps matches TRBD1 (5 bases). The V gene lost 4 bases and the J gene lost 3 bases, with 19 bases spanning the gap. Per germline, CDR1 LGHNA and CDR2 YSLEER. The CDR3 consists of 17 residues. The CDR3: CASSPSTTAAYGNTIYF. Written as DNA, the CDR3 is TGCGCCAGCAGCCCCTCCACGACAGCAGCTTATGGAAACACCATATATTTT.

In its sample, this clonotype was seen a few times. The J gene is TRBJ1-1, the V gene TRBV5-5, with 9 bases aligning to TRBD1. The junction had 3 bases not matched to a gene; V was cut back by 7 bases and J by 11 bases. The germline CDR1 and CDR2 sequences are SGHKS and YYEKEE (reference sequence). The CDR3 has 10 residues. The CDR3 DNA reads TGTGCCAGCGGGGGACAGGGTGCTTTCTTT. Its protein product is CASGGQGAFF.

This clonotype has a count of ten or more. Here the CDR3 reads CASMGRMNTGELFF. The CDR3, as DNA: TGTGCCAGTATGGGACGGATGAACACCGGGGAGCTGTTTTTT. J is TRBJ2-2 and V is TRBV19; the D call may be TRBD1 or TRBD2 (5 bases each). CDR3 length: 14 amino acids. The germline V gene encodes CDR1 LNHDA and CDR2 SQIVND (reference sequence). Trimming took off 7 bases at V and 1 base at J, with 10 bases between the two ends.

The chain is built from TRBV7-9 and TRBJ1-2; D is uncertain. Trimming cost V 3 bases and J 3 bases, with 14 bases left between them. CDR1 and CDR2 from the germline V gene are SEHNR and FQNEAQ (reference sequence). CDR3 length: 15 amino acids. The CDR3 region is CASSFGGRAYYGYTF. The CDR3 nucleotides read TGTGCCAGCAGCTTCGGCGGGAGGGCTTACTATGGCTACACCTTC.

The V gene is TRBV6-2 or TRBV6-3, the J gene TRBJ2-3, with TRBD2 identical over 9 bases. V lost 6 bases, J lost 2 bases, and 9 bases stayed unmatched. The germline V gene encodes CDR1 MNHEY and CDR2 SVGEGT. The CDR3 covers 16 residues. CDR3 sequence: CASSRGLASYTDTQYF. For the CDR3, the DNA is TGTGCCAGCAGCCGGGGACTAGCCTCATACACAGATACGCAGTATTTT.

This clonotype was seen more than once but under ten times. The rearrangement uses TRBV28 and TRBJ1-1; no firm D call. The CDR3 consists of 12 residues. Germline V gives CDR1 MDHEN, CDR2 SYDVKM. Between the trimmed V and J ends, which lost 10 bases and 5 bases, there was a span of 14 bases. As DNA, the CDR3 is TGTGCCACCTGGACTGGCGGAACTGAAGCTTTCTTT. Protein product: CATWTGGTEAFF.

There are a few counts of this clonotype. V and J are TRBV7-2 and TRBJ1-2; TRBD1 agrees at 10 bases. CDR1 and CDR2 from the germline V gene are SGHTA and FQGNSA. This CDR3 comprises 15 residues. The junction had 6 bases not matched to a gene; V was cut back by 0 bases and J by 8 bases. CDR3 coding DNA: TGTGCCAGCAGCTTAGCCGAGGGACAGGGGAGCGGCTACACCTTC. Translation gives CASSLAEGQGSGYTF.

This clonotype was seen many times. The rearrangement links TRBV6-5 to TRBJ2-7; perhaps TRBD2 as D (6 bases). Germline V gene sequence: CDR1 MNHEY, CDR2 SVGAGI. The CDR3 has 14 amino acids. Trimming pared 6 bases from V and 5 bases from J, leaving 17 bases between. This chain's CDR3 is CASRPSLASHEQYF. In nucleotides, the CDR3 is TGTGCCAGCAGACCCTCCCTAGCGAGCCACGAGCAGTACTTC.

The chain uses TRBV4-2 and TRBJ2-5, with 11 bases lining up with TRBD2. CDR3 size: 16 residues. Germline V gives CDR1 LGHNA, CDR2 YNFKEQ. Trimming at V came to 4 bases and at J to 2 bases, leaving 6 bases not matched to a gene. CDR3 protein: CASSRPTSGVQETQYF. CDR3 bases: TGTGCCAGCAGCCGACCGACTAGCGGGGTACAAGAGACCCAGTACTTC.

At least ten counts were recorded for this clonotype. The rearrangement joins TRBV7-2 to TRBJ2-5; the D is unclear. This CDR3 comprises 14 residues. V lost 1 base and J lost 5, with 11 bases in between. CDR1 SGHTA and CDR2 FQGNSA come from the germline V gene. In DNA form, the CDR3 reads TGTGCCAGCAGCTTAGTAACGCGGTTGGAGACCCAGTACTTC. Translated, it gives CASSLVTRLETQYF. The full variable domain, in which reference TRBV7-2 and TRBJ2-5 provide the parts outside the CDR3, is GAGVSQSPSNKVTEKGKDVELRCDPISGHTALYWYRQSLGQGLEFLIYFQGNSAPDKSGLPSDRFSAERTGGSVSTLTIQRTQQEDSAVYLCASSLVTRLETQYFGPGTRLLVL.

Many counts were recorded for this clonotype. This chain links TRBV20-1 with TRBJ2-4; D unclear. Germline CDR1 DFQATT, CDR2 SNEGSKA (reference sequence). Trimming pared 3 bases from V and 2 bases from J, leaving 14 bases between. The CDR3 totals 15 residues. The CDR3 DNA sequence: TGCAGTGCTAGTGGGTTTGGTGGTCCCAAAAACATTCAGTACTTC. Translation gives CSASGFGGPKNIQYF.

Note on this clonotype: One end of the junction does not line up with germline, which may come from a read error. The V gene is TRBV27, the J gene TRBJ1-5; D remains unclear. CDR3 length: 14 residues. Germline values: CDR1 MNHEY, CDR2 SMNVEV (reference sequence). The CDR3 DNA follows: TGTGCCAGCTGTTTGGGCGGAACAAATCAGCCCGAGCATTTT. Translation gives CASCLGGTNQPEHF.